This TCR beta chain was recovered during a study of T cell repertoires in cytomegalovirus infection. Study at large: CMV epitopes, recently identified HLA-C-restricted and well-studied HLA-B-restricted, were used. Public TCR beta signatures provided an indication of both CMV infection and a matching HLA type. Study-wide results and limits: The response measured ex vivo was dominated by TCR beta clonotypes (HLA-C-restricted and CMV-specific).

The CDR3 contains 12 residues. CDR1 is LNHDA and CDR2 is SQIVND in the germline V gene (reference sequence). V was trimmed by 7 bases and J by 4 bases, leaving 10 bases between them. This clonotype was detected once. The antigen is unknown. TCRdb re-derived calls from the reads in MiXCR, one entry per CDR3 protein. The table lists about 150,000 distinct CDR3 sequences, approximately 30% of them singletons. This specimen consisted of CD8+ T cells from cultured PBMCs, obtained from culture after CMV antigen stimulation. The genes are TRBV19 and TRBJ1-1; D might be TRBD1 (5 bases). The origin of this receptor is a human donor in good health (CMV status not recorded). Some clones in this sample may be carry-over from other donors' samples. CDR3 protein: CASTRAGTEAFF. The CDR3 DNA reads TGTGCCAGTACCAGGGCGGGCACTGAAGCTTTCTTT.